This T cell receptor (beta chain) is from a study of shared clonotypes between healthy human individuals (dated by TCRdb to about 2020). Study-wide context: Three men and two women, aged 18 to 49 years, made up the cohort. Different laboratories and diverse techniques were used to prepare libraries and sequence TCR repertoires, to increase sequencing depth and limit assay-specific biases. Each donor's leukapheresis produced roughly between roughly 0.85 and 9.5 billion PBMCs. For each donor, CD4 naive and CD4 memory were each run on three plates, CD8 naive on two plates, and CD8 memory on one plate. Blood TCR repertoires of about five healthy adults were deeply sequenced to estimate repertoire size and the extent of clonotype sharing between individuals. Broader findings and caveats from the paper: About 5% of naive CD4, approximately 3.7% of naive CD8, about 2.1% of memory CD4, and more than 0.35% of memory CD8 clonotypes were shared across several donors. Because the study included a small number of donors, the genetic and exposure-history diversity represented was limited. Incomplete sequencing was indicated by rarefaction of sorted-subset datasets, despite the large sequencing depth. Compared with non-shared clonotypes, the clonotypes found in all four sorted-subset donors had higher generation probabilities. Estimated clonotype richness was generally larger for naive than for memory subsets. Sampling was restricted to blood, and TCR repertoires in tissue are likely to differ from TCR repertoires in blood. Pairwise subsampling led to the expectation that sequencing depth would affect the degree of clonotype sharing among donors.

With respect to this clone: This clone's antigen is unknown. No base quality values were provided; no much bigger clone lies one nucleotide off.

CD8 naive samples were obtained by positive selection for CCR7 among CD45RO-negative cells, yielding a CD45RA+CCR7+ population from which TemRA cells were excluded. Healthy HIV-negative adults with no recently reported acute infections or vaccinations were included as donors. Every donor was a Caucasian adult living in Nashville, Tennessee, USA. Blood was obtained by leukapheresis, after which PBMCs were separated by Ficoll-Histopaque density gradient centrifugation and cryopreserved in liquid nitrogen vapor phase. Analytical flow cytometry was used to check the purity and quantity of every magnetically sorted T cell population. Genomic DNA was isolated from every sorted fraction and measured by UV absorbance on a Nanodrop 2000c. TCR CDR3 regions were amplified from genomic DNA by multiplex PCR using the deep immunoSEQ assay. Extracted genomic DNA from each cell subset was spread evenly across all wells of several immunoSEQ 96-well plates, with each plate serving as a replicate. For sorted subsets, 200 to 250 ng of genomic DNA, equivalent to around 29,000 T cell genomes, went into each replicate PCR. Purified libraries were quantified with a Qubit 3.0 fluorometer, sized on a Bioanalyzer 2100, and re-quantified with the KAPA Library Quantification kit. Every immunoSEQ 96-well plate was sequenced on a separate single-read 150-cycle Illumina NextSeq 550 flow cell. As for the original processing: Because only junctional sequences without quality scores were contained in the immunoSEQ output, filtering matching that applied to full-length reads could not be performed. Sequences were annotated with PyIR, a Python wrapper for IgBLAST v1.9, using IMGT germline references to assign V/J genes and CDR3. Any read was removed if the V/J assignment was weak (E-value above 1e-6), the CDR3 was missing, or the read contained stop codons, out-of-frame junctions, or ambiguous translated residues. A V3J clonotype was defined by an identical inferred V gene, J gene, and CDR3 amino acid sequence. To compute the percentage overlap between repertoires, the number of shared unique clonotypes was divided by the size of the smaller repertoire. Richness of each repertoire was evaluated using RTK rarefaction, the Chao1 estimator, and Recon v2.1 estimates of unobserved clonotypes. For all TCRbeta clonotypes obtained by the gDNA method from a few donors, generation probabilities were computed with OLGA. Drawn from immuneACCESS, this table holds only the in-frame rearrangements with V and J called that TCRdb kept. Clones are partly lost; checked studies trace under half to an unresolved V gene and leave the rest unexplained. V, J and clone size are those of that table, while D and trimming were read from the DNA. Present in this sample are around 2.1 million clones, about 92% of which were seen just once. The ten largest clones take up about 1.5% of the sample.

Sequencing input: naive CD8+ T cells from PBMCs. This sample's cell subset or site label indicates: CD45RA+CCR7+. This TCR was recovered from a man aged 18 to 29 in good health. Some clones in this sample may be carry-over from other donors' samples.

The CDR3 sequence is CSVVTRDPTYEQYF. DNA sequence: TGCAGCGTTGTTACCCGGGATCCAACCTACGAGCAGTACTTC. The chain joins TRBV29-1 to TRBJ2-7, with a weak D call of TRBD2 (5 bases match). The junction carries 15 bases between V and J, which are trimmed by 4 bases and 2 bases respectively. Reading from cysteine to phenylalanine, the CDR3 counts 14 amino acids. Here the CDR3 DNA is all that survives: 42 bases in frame from base 1. CDR1 is given as SQVTM and CDR2 as ANQGSEA, both from the germline V gene.